A single sample is the source of the 17 T cell receptor beta chains below, sequenced in a study of regulatory T cells in long-lasting Graves disease. Time point noted: newly diagnosed GD, antithyroid drugs for less than 3 months. Following extraction of RNA from PBMCs, that RNA was used to make the TCR library. For TCR beta, libraries came from iRepertoire HTBI primers and Arm-PCR of CDR3 regions. TCRdb independently ran MiXCR on the multiplex PCR reads; one entry per CDR3 protein. The sample includes under 300,000 distinct CDR3 sequences, under 20% of them seen just once. These data were also filed under a second study, of T cells in Graves' hyperthyroidism and ophthalmopathy.

The specimen comprised peripheral blood mononuclear cells (PBMCs), sampled at new diagnosis, from a patient treated with antithyroid drugs. The receptors were gathered from a woman aged 25 to 39 with Graves disease.

This clonotype was seen many times. This chain connects TRBV27 to TRBJ2-7; D might be TRBD1 (6 bases). Trimming shortened V by 10 bases and J by 0 bases, and 13 bases separated the two germline ends. Germline V gives CDR1 MNHEY, CDR2 SMNVEV (reference sequence). The CDR3 runs 13 residues. The CDR3 nucleotides read TGTGCCACCCTCGACAGGATCTCCTACGAGCAGTACTTC. Translation gives CATLDRISYEQYF.

In this sample, this clonotype turned up many times. The chain employs TRBV20-1 and TRBJ1-1; no firm D call. Germline V gene data show CDR1 as DFQATT and CDR2 as SNEGSKA (reference sequence). The CDR3 runs 13 residues. Trimming removed 7 bases at V and 0 bases at J, with 12 bases between. CDR3 in DNA: TGCAGTGGTTCCGGACCGATGAACACTGAAGCTTTCTTT. Amino acid sequence: CSGSGPMNTEAFF.

This clonotype was seen ten or more times. The chain joins TRBV2 to TRBJ2-3; perhaps TRBD1 as D (6 bases). The germline V gene encodes CDR1 SNHLY and CDR2 FYNNEI. The CDR3 runs 13 residues. The ends were cut back, 6 bases at V and 3 bases at J, with 10 bases in the middle. The CDR3 region is CASSPTGTDTQYF. In DNA form, the CDR3 reads TGTGCCAGCAGCCCCACAGGGACAGATACGCAGTATTTT.

This clonotype was counted ten times or more. V gene TRBV24-1 combines with J gene TRBJ2-5; 11 bases are shared with TRBD2. The CDR3 is 16 residues long. CDR1 KGHDR and CDR2 SFDVKD come from the germline V gene. The V and J ends lost 4 bases and 5 bases, in that order; junction bases with no gene match: 8. The CDR3 nucleotides are TGTGCCACCAGTGACCGAGGGACTAGCGGAAAGGAGACCCAGTACTTC. Its protein product is CATSDRGTSGKETQYF.

Turning to this clonotype: This sequence may be a read error, since a much larger clone differs from it by one base. The chain uses TRBV11-1 and TRBJ2-5; 9 bases are shared with TRBD2. Germline V gene data show CDR1 as SGHAT and CDR2 as FQDESV (reference sequence). The CDR3 has 17 amino acids. The CDR3 DNA is TGTGCCAGCAGTTACGGCCTAGCGGGGAGAAACCAAAAGACCCAGTACTTC. It encodes CASSYGLAGRNQKTQYF.

This clonotype was recorded many times. The V call is TRBV11-2, the J call TRBJ1-1; no clear D gene. CDR1 is SGHAT and CDR2 is FQNNGV in the germline V gene. The CDR3 length is 16 residues. Trimming removed 4 bases at V and 7 bases at J, with 22 bases between. Written as DNA, the CDR3 is TGTGCCAGCAGCTATCGATTTTTCGGACCAGGATTTGAAGCTTTCTTT. Its translation is CASSYRFFGPGFEAFF.

As to this clonotype: A read error may be the cause here, since a much bigger clone is one base away. The chain joins TRBV6-1 to TRBJ2-7; 8 bases match TRBD2. The CDR3 runs to 15 residues. CDR1 is MNHNS, CDR2 SASEGT, per germline. The CDR3 reads CASSKPGLGFYEQCF. The DNA of the CDR3 is TGTGCCAGCAGCAAGCCGGGACTAGGGTTTTACGAGCAGTGCTTC.

This clonotype has ten or more counts. The CDR3 here is CASSQDGFNQPQHF. The DNA for the CDR3 is TGTGCCAGCAGTCAGGACGGCTTCAATCAGCCCCAGCATTTT. The chain combines TRBV2 with TRBJ1-5; no firm D call. Trimming pared 5 bases from V and 3 bases from J, leaving 11 bases between. Germline values: CDR1 SNHLY, CDR2 FYNNEI. The length of the CDR3 is 14 residues. The full variable domain, rest sourced from reference TRBV2 and TRBJ1-5, is EPEVTQTPSHQVTQMGQEVILRCVPISNHLYFYWYRQILGQKVEFLVSFYNNEISEKSEIFDDQFSVERPDGSNFTLKIRSTKLEDSAMYFCASSQDGFNQPQHFGDGTRLSIL.

This clonotype was found many times. The chain links TRBV20-1 to TRBJ2-5; 9 bases map to TRBD2. The J segment lost 2 bases and the V segment lost 2 bases, leaving 12 bases of the junction unmatched. This CDR3 has 17 amino acids. CDR1 and CDR2 from the germline V gene are DFQATT and SNEGSKA (reference sequence). The CDR3 DNA reads as TGCAGTGCTAGATCTATACAGGTAGCGGGGGAGCAAGAGACCCAGTACTTC. It yields the protein CSARSIQVAGEQETQYF.

This clonotype was counted only a few times. This rearrangement joins TRBV7-9 to TRBJ1-2; 8 nucleotides agree with TRBD1. Germline V CDR1 and CDR2: SEHNR, FQNEAQ (reference sequence). The CDR3 sequence is 16 residues long. Unmatched junction bases numbered 9, after V lost 0 bases and J lost 6 bases. The CDR3 DNA sequence: TGTGCCAGCAGCTTAGCGGAGGGGCACAGGGGGGATGGCTACACCTTC. Its translation: CASSLAEGHRGDGYTF.

This clonotype was observed a handful of times. This CDR3 is missing its conserved last phenylalanine or tryptophan, likely due to a read error. The genes are TRBV5-1 and TRBJ2-2; D call uncertain. The CDR3 totals 13 residues. V lost 0 bases to trimming and J lost 9 bases, with 9 bases between them. CDR1 and CDR2 from the germline V gene are SGHRS and YFSETQ. The CDR3 loop reads CASSLAPVRELFS. CDR3 sequence (DNA): TGCGCCAGCAGCTTGGCCCCGGTGCGGGAGCTGTTTTCT.

Concerning this clonotype: A far bigger clonotype differs at one base, so this is likely a read error. This chain links TRBV6-4 with TRBJ2-3; D possibly corresponds to TRBD1 (5 bases). Between the trimmed V and J ends, which lost 4 bases and 2 bases, there was a span of 13 bases. Germline lookup yields CDR1 MRHNA and CDR2 SNTAGT. CDR3 size: 15 residues. The CDR3 DNA is TGTGCCAGCAGTGGGGGCAGGAGCGTCACAGATACGCAGTATTTT. This encodes CASSGGRSVTDTQYF.

This clonotype was seen repeatedly, ten times or more. The chain carries TRBV20-1 and TRBJ1-6; TRBD1 agrees at 8 bases. Germline assignment: CDR1 DFQATT and CDR2 SNEGSKA (reference sequence). This CDR3 contains 13 residues. The V gene end was trimmed by 0 bases and the J gene end by 14 bases; junction bases not matched to a gene: 6. This CDR3 reads CSARDLQGATLHF. The CDR3 nucleotides read TGCAGTGCTAGAGATCTCCAGGGGGCAACCCTCCACTTT.

In its sample, this clonotype was seen many times. This chain links TRBV5-1 with TRBJ2-7; D is unresolved. The CDR3 runs 12 residues. Germline loops: CDR1 SGHRS, CDR2 YFSETQ. V lost 5 bases, J lost 5 bases, and 11 bases lay in between. CDR3 sequence reads: CASRTPGHEQYF. In DNA form, the CDR3 reads TGCGCCAGCAGGACTCCAGGCCACGAGCAGTACTTC. The full variable domain, rest sourced from reference TRBV5-1 and TRBJ2-7, is KAGVTQTPRYLIKTRGQQVTLSCSPISGHRSVSWYQQTPGQGLQFLFEYFSETQRNKGNFPGRFSGRQFSNSRSEMNVSTLELGDSALYLCASRTPGHEQYFGPGTRLTVT.

This clonotype has a count of ten or more. V is TRBV6-2 or TRBV6-3 and J is TRBJ2-5; 8 bases fit TRBD1. This CDR3 is 14 amino acids long. With V trimmed by 6 bases and J by 3 bases, 6 bases remained unmatched. Germline CDR1 MNHEY, CDR2 SVGEGT. The CDR3 sequence is CASSYRGLKETQYF. Written as DNA, the CDR3 is TGTGCCAGCAGCTACAGGGGGTTGAAAGAGACCCAGTACTTC.

This clonotype was recorded many times. This sequence joins TRBV3-1 and TRBJ2-2; possibly TRBD2 for D (5 bases). CDR3 length equals 18 residues. Per germline, CDR1 LGHDT and CDR2 YNNKEL (reference sequence). V was shortened by 3 bases and J by 0 bases, with 17 bases between the two germline ends. CDR3 sequence: CASSHGYRLRTNTGELFF. CDR3 DNA: TGTGCCAGCAGCCATGGCTACCGACTAAGGACGAACACCGGGGAGCTGTTTTTT.

This clonotype was picked up many times. V gene TRBV6-5 combines with J gene TRBJ1-1; 9 bases align to TRBD1. The V gene's germline CDR1 is MNHEY and CDR2 SVGAGI. Trimming cost V 4 bases and J 2 bases; bases outside gene matches: 2. The CDR3 is made up of 14 amino acids. CDR3 amino acids: CASSSQGANTEAFF. The CDR3 nucleotides read TGTGCCAGCAGTTCACAGGGGGCTAACACTGAAGCTTTCTTT.